Each of the 2 T cell receptor beta chains below was sequenced from the same sample in a study of blood T cell repertoires in COVID-19. Data came from immunoSEQ multiplex PCR; TCRdb stores just in-frame clones and leaves some out. The sample contains fewer than 250,000 clones, around four fifths of which appear only once. Source material: peripheral blood. All receptors derive from a woman aged 60-75 years with active or convalescent COVID-19.

The rearrangement joins TRBV5-6 to TRBJ2-3, with D perhaps matching TRBD2 (5 bases). The CDR3 has 13 residues. V dropped 2 bases and J dropped 6 bases, with 10 bases sitting between them. Germline values: CDR1 SGHDT, CDR2 YYEEEE. CDR3 sequence: CASSFQASDTQYF. The CDR3 region has the DNA TGTGCCAGCAGCTTCCAGGCTAGCGATACGCAGTATTTT.

The chain combines TRBV5-1 with TRBJ1-2; a weak D match, TRBD1 (5 bases). The CDR3 is 14 amino acids. Trimming stripped 4 bases from V and 6 bases from J, with 16 bases between. Germline V gives CDR1 SGHRS, CDR2 YFSETQ. CDR3 sequence: CASSAFDSSNGYTF. CDR3 DNA sequence: TGCGCCAGCAGCGCCTTTGACAGTAGTAATGGCTACACCTTC.